This note documents a single T cell receptor beta chain sequence. Its target is not known. These data belong to a study of OX40 agonist ivuxolimab in advanced cancers. As for the study in general: Antecedent anti-PD-1, anti-PD-L1 or anti-CTLA-4 therapy was permissible, with about 40% having received some. Regarding the study as a whole: Specificity for antigen went undetermined in the expanded peripheral T cells.

The repertoire was sequenced with immunoSEQ multiplex PCR; TCRdb's copy has only in-frame clones and lacks some. The sample includes tens of thousands of clones, 90% of them seen just once. With autoimmune disease history or systemic immunosuppression, patients were excluded. This TCR was sampled from an adult with an advanced solid tumor such as melanoma, head and neck, liver or kidney cancer. The input for sequencing was CD4+ or CD8+ T cells sorted from blood, taken in a trial of the OX40 agonist ivuxolimab.

DNA of the CDR3: TGTGCCATCAGTGACCCATGGACAGGGAAGGCTGAAGCTTTCTTT. Its protein product is CAISDPWTGKAEAFF. The rearrangement joins TRBV10-3 to TRBJ1-1, with 8 bases identical to TRBD1. The V gene end was trimmed by 3 bases and the J gene end by 6 bases; junction bases not matched to a gene: 9. This CDR3 is built from 15 residues. The germline V gene has CDR1 ENHRY and CDR2 SYGVKD.